A selection of T cell receptor beta chains follows, all from one sample in a study of blood T cell repertoires in COVID-19. TCRdb keeps only in-frame clones here, not all; method: immunoSEQ multiplex PCR. Of about 100,000 clones in the sample, roughly 90% were seen once. The sample consisted of peripheral blood. The receptors were sampled from a man between 60 and 75 years old with acute or convalescent COVID-19. The CDR3 runs from the conserved cysteine through the conserved F or W.

j_gene: TRBJ2-2; v_gene: TRBV11-2; CDR3aa: CASSLDRGRVNTGELFF
j_gene: TRBJ2-3; v_gene: TRBV5-1; CDR3aa: CASTFEGGPDTQYF
j_gene: TRBJ2-2; v_gene: TRBV7-6; CDR3aa: CASSATGTGHTGELFF
j_gene: TRBJ1-2; v_gene: TRBV10-3; CDR3aa: CAISTTGGFDNYGYTF
j_gene: TRBJ1-1; v_gene: TRBV19; CDR3aa: CASSIRTNTEAFF
j_gene: TRBJ1-1; v_gene: TRBV19; CDR3aa: CASSIRGQPNTEAFF
j_gene: TRBJ2-3; v_gene: TRBV5-1; CDR3aa: CASSLEASGRPSDTQYF
j_gene: TRBJ2-1; v_gene: TRBV5-5; CDR3aa: CASSRDRGHNEQFF
j_gene: TRBJ2-5; v_gene: TRBV3-1/TRBV3-2; CDR3aa: CASSQRSGSSGETQYF
j_gene: TRBJ2-1; v_gene: TRBV28; CDR3aa: CASSFEVAGINEQFF
j_gene: TRBJ1-3; v_gene: TRBV7-2; CDR3aa: CASSLRGFRYFSGNTIYF
j_gene: TRBJ1-6; v_gene: TRBV18; CDR3aa: CASSPTENNSPLHF
j_gene: TRBJ1-2; v_gene: TRBV10-2; CDR3aa: CASSPAREGYTF
j_gene: TRBJ2-2; v_gene: TRBV7-3; CDR3aa: CASSSLAGGTGELFF
j_gene: TRBJ1-1; v_gene: TRBV12-3/TRBV12-4; CDR3aa: CASSRQGPTEAFF
j_gene: TRBJ2-1; v_gene: TRBV5-1; CDR3aa: CASSTPGQYNEQFF
j_gene: TRBJ1-1; v_gene: TRBV11-2; CDR3aa: CATEGVGNTEAFF
j_gene: TRBJ2-1; v_gene: TRBV7-8; CDR3aa: CASTRLASSVDEQFF
j_gene: TRBJ2-2; v_gene: TRBV7-6; CDR3aa: CASSLGTSGAGELFF
j_gene: TRBJ2-1; v_gene: TRBV9; CDR3aa: CASSVVLPGPGSARGEQFF
j_gene: TRBJ2-1; v_gene: TRBV27; CDR3aa: CASSPGLALTNEQFF
j_gene: TRBJ2-1; v_gene: TRBV19; CDR3aa: CASSRSRTGKFF
j_gene: TRBJ1-3; v_gene: TRBV28; CDR3aa: CASSLEGQGLSGNTIYF
j_gene: TRBJ1-2; v_gene: TRBV29-1; CDR3aa: CSVEGRSGGLNYGYTF
j_gene: TRBJ1-5; v_gene: TRBV7-2; CDR3aa: CASSLRGSNQPQHF
j_gene: TRBJ2-1; v_gene: TRBV7-9; CDR3aa: CASSLAGTSGRGGNEQFF
j_gene: TRBJ2-3; v_gene: TRBV10-1; CDR3aa: CASSESPSDTQYF
j_gene: TRBJ1-6; v_gene: TRBV18; CDR3aa: CASSPVGPGDSPLHF
j_gene: TRBJ2-3; v_gene: TRBV11-2; CDR3aa: CASSFIRGRTDTQYF
j_gene: TRBJ1-6; v_gene: TRBV6-5; CDR3aa: CASSYSRVSKPLHF
j_gene: TRBJ2-3; v_gene: TRBV2; CDR3aa: CASSVRGTDTQYF
j_gene: TRBJ1-4; v_gene: TRBV4-1; CDR3aa: CASSPDRGSNEKLFF
j_gene: TRBJ1-6; v_gene: TRBV27; CDR3aa: CASSWTGSNSPLHF
j_gene: TRBJ2-3; v_gene: TRBV18; CDR3aa: CASSPSGTTDTQYF
j_gene: TRBJ2-2; v_gene: TRBV24-1; CDR3aa: CATSPHSPGVDGELFF
j_gene: TRBJ1-1; v_gene: TRBV9; CDR3aa: CASSPGTDTEAFF
j_gene: TRBJ2-1; v_gene: TRBV5-1; CDR3aa: CASRPSSAYNEQFF
j_gene: TRBJ2-7; v_gene: TRBV6-1; CDR3aa: CASSEAQGGTTAHHF
j_gene: TRBJ2-2; v_gene: TRBV27; CDR3aa: CASSPQDRGHWATGELFF
j_gene: TRBJ1-2; v_gene: TRBV7-9; CDR3aa: CASSSGQMTNYGYTF
j_gene: TRBJ2-1; v_gene: TRBV7-9; CDR3aa: CASSSLSAYNEQFF